The clone carrying this T cell receptor (beta chain) was counted a single time. Antigen specificity is unknown. This entry is derived from a study of shared clonotypes between healthy human individuals. Study-wide results and caveats: Clonotypes which were not shared had lower generation probabilities than clonotypes that all four donors shared. Generally, naive subsets (rather than memory subsets) showed larger estimated richness.

The germline V gene has CDR1 PRHDT and CDR2 FYEKMQ (reference sequence). The CDR3 sequence is 13 residues long. Trimming shortened V by 6 bases and J by 5 bases, and 13 bases separated the two germline ends. The method was immunoSEQ multiplex PCR; TCRdb's version includes in-frame clones alone and lacks a portion of them. This repertoire shows around 2,100,000 clones, approximately 94% found once; its top ten account for more than 0.9%. Naive CD8 cells comprised CD45RO-negative, CCR7-positively selected cells, excluding terminally differentiated effector memory CD45RA+ cells. There were only Caucasian adults among the donors, and all lived in Nashville, Tennessee.

The chain is built from TRBV13 and TRBJ2-5; D gene uncertain. The receptor's source is a man younger than 35 in good health. The sequenced material came from naive CD8+ T cells sorted from blood. In DNA, the CDR3 is TGTGCCAGCAGATATAGGGTTACGGAGACCCAGTACTTC. Translation: CASRYRVTETQYF.